One and the same sample provided the 3 T cell receptor beta chains below, sequenced in a study of siplizumab effects on memory and regulatory T cells. This table comes from immunoSEQ multiplex PCR, and its TCRdb copy is limited to in-frame clones, with some not included. This table has about 100,000 clones, approximately 91% appearing once. Sequenced sample: CD4+ T cells sorted from blood. The source is a human donor in good health. Some clones in this sample may be carry-over from other donors' samples.

The chain has TRBV27 and TRBJ1-3; D gene uncertain. Trimming left V 5 bases short and J 0 bases short, with 14 bases between. This CDR3 has 16 amino acids. Germline V CDR1 and CDR2: MNHEY, SMNVEV (reference sequence). CDR3 amino acids: CASSPDGFRSGNTIYF. DNA for the CDR3: TGTGCCAGCAGTCCCGACGGTTTTCGCTCTGGAAACACCATATATTTT.

The V gene is TRBV20-1, the J gene TRBJ1-1, with D possibly TRBD1 on 6 matching bases. CDR3 size: 11 residues. V lost 6 bases to trimming and J lost 7 bases, with 12 bases between them. Germline-derived CDR1 and CDR2 are DFQATT and SNEGSKA (reference sequence). CDR3 residues: CSAPRDIEAFF. The CDR3 coding sequence is TGCAGTGCCCCCCGGGACATTGAAGCTTTCTTT.

This clone was seen more than once but under ten times. The chain uses TRBV6-1 and TRBJ1-1, with D perhaps TRBD1 (5 bases). Trimming took 6 bases from V and 6 from J, leaving 11 bases between them. CDR3 length equals 12 residues. Germline CDR1 and CDR2: MNHNS and SASEGT. The CDR3 is CASRADRSEAFF. DNA for the CDR3: TGTGCCAGCAGGGCCGACAGATCTGAAGCTTTCTTT.